The 30 T cell receptor beta chains below all came from one sample that was sequenced in a study of Graves' ophthalmopathy and Graves' hyperthyroidism. Using RNA transcripts, the TCR beta CDR3 regions were amplified. HTBI primers were employed in first-round RT-PCR, then a second-round multiplex PCR followed. MiXCR was run by TCRdb on the multiplex PCR reads, yielding one entry per CDR3 protein. The sample records 40,000 to 45,000 distinct CDR3 sequences, under 65% being singletons. The sequenced sample consisted of peripheral blood. These receptors came from an adult man with Graves' ophthalmopathy.

This clonotype was found many times. The chain employs TRBV20-1 and TRBJ2-5; D gene uncertain. Trimming removed 3 bases from V and 5 bases from J, with 19 bases in between. The CDR3 sequence is 15 residues long. Germline assignment: CDR1 DFQATT and CDR2 SNEGSKA (reference sequence). The DNA for the CDR3 is TGCAGTGCTAGCCCCCCTTCGAGTGCCTCGGAGACCCAGTACTTC. Its translation is CSASPPSSASETQYF.

This clonotype has a count of ten or more. This chain links TRBV6-1 with TRBJ2-6, with D hard to call. The CDR3 extends over 15 amino acids. Trimming took off 2 bases at V and 0 bases at J, with 5 bases between the two ends. Germline CDR1 is MNHNS and CDR2 is SASEGT. CDR3 nucleotides: TGTGCCAGCAGTGAAAACAGCTCTGGGGCCAACGTCCTGACTTTC. Amino acid sequence: CASSENSSGANVLTF.

This clonotype was recorded at least ten times. The CDR3 DNA is TGTGCCAGTAGTATCCCCGGTAGCAATCAGCCCCAGCATTTT. This codes for CASSIPGSNQPQHF. V and J are TRBV19 and TRBJ1-5; D uncertain. V lost 3 bases and J lost 0, with 6 bases in between. The CDR3 spans 14 residues. CDR1 LNHDA and CDR2 SQIVND come from the germline V gene (reference sequence).

This clonotype was found many times. V usage is TRBV7-2 and J usage is TRBJ2-5; 10 bases are a match to TRBD2. V shed 10 bases and J 5 bases; nucleotides not matched to a gene: 7. The CDR3 spans 13 residues. The V gene's germline CDR1 is SGHTA and CDR2 FQGNSA. The CDR3 DNA is TGTGCCACAAACCCGGGACTAGCGGAGACCCAGTACTTC. Protein: CATNPGLAETQYF. The full variable domain, completed using reference TRBV7-2 and TRBJ2-5, is GAGVSQSPSNKVTEKGKDVELRCDPISGHTALYWYRQSLGQGLEFLIYFQGNSAPDKSGLPSDRFSAERTGGSVSTLTIQRTQQEDSAVYLCATNPGLAETQYFGPGTRLLVL.

The gene calls are TRBV5-1 and TRBJ2-7; TRBD1 matches 10 bases. J gave up 2 bases and V 1 base, and 3 bases lay outside the gene matches. The CDR3 has 15 amino acids. The germline CDR1 and CDR2 sequences are SGHRS and YFSETQ. The CDR3 is CASSLTDRGTYEQYF. The CDR3 DNA is TGCGCCAGCAGCTTGACGGACAGGGGGACCTACGAGCAGTACTTC.

A remark on this clonotype: Germline and junction disagree at one end, which may indicate a read error. The chain carries TRBV18 and TRBJ2-1; a weak D match, TRBD2 (6 bases). The CDR3 is 15 residues long. Germline V gene data show CDR1 as KGHSH and CDR2 as LQKENI. For the CDR3, the DNA is TGTGCCGGCTCACCACGATTGGGAGGTTACAATGAGCAGTTCTTC. Its protein is CAGSPRLGGYNEQFF.

The CDR3 is CATSSQGFFTYNEQFF. The CDR3 DNA reads as TGTGCCACCAGCAGCCAGGGTTTTTTCACCTACAATGAGCAGTTCTTC. The chain recombines TRBV15 with TRBJ2-1, with D perhaps matching TRBD1 (5 bases). CDR3 length: 16 amino acids. Germline CDR1 reads LNHNV; CDR2 reads YYDKDF (reference sequence). V dropped 3 bases and J dropped 2 bases, with 14 bases sitting between them.

This clonotype is judged medium-sized. V gene TRBV10-3 combines with J gene TRBJ2-1; perhaps TRBD2 as D (5 bases). Per the germline V gene, CDR1 is ENHRY and CDR2 is SYGVKD. Deletions cut 6 bases from V and 5 bases from J, with 14 bases between. The CDR3 has 14 amino acids. As DNA, the CDR3 is TGTGCCATCAGCCTCGTGTCGCGGGACAATGAGCAGTTCTTC. Its translation: CAISLVSRDNEQFF.

This clonotype was counted ten times or more. V gene TRBV5-1 combines with J gene TRBJ2-7; possible D gene TRBD1, 5 bases. With 5 bases removed from V and 0 bases from J, the gap between germline ends came to 12 bases. The germline CDR1 and CDR2 sequences are SGHRS and YFSETQ. This CDR3 has 14 amino acids. CDR3 region: CASSKRQGSYEQYF. The CDR3, as DNA: TGCGCCAGCAGTAAGAGGCAGGGCTCCTACGAGCAGTACTTC.

In this sample, this clonotype turned up many times. This sequence joins TRBV6-2 or TRBV6-3 and TRBJ2-7; D remains ambiguous. Trimming cost V 4 bases and J 7 bases, with 14 bases left between them. Germline lookup yields CDR1 MNHEY and CDR2 SVGEGT. This CDR3 has 13 amino acids. CDR3 protein: CASSSTPAREQYV. In nucleotides, the CDR3 is TGTGCCAGCAGTTCAACGCCAGCCCGGGAGCAGTACGTC.

The rearrangement uses TRBV5-4 and TRBJ2-3; D could derive from TRBD1 or TRBD2 (6 bases each). Germline loops: CDR1 SGHNT, CDR2 YYREEE (reference sequence). CDR3 length equals 14 residues. V was pared by 0 bases and J by 11 bases, with 16 bases between. CDR3 protein: CASSLGGAGNEQYF. The CDR3 coding sequence is TGTGCCAGCAGCTTGGGGGGGGCGGGCAATGAGCAGTATTTT.

This rearrangement joins TRBV20-1 to TRBJ2-7; TRBD1 might be the D (6 bases). The CDR3 spans 13 residues. CDR1 is DFQATT and CDR2 is SNEGSKA in the germline V gene (reference sequence). V was shortened by 5 bases and J by 1 base, with 12 bases between the two germline ends. This chain's CDR3 is CSASETGSYEQYF. The DNA for the CDR3 is TGCAGTGCTTCCGAGACAGGTTCCTACGAGCAGTACTTC.

This chain connects TRBV7-9 to TRBJ1-3, with 7 bases lining up with TRBD1. The CDR3 covers 15 residues. J was trimmed by 0 bases and V by 4 bases; bases with no gene match: 3. Germline assignment: CDR1 SEHNR and CDR2 FQNEAQ (reference sequence). For the CDR3, the DNA is TGTGCCAGCAGCTCGGACAGGACCTCTGGAAACACCATATATTTT. Encoded protein: CASSSDRTSGNTIYF.

The chain carries TRBV6-5 and TRBJ2-7; D gene unclear. Per the germline V gene, CDR1 is MNHEY and CDR2 is SVGAGI. V was clipped by 6 bases and J by 0 bases, with 18 bases between them. CDR3 length: 16 amino acids. Here the CDR3 reads CASRRGATLSSYEQYF. The CDR3, as DNA: TGTGCCAGCAGACGAGGAGCCACACTGAGCTCCTACGAGCAGTACTTC.

The chain couples TRBV7-2 to TRBJ2-3; no reliable D call. Germline CDR1 is SGHTA and CDR2 is FQGNSA. The CDR3 totals 11 residues. Between the trimmed V and J ends, which lost 1 base and 11 bases, there was a span of 7 bases. CDR3 sequence reads: CASSLERRQYF. DNA for the CDR3: TGTGCCAGCAGCTTAGAAAGGAGGCAGTATTTT.

The CDR3 coding sequence is TGCAGCGCCATTGATGTGGGACAGGGAGTTGGCTACACCTTC. This translates into CSAIDVGQGVGYTF. The V call is TRBV29-1, the J call TRBJ1-2; 9 nucleotides align to TRBD1. The germline gives CDR1 SQVTM, CDR2 ANQGSEA. J was trimmed by 7 bases and V by 7 bases; bases with no gene match: 13. The CDR3 is 14 residues long.

In the case of this clonotype: A much larger clone sits a single nucleotide away, making a read error possible. The chain combines TRBV6-2 or TRBV6-3 with TRBJ2-7; TRBD1 aligns across 8 bases. Germline CDR1 and CDR2: MNHEY and SVGEGT. The CDR3 runs to 16 residues. The junction had 6 bases not matched to a gene; V was cut back by 2 bases and J by 0 bases. The CDR3 reads CASSYTSGGLSYEQYF. The DNA for the CDR3 is TGTGCCAGCAGTTACACTTCAGGGGGCCTCTCCTACGAGCAGTACTTC.

The chain combines TRBV6-1 with TRBJ2-3; 9 nucleotides match TRBD1. Germline CDR1 and CDR2: MNHNS and SASEGT. The CDR3 length is 15 residues. V trimming: 4 bases; J trimming: 2 bases; junction bases outside the gene matches: 4. The CDR3 here is CASSGQGDFTDTQYF. The CDR3 DNA reads as TGTGCCAGCAGTGGACAGGGGGACTTCACAGATACGCAGTATTTT.

In this sample, this clonotype is medium-sized. The chain links TRBV15 to TRBJ1-3; TRBD1 might be the D (5 bases). V gave up 3 bases and J gave up 4 bases, with 19 bases separating them. This CDR3 is built from 17 residues. Germline CDR1 is LNHNV and CDR2 is YYDKDF (reference sequence). As DNA, the CDR3 is TGTGCCACCAGCAGGGATACGACAGACTTTTCGGGAAACACCATATATTTT. This sequence encodes CATSRDTTDFSGNTIYF.

This clonotype came up many times. A much larger clone differs from this one at a single base, so this may be a read error. The CDR3 DNA is TGTGCCAGCAGCAGAGCCGGGACAGGGATTCGTGGCACAGATACGCAGTATTTT. Translation: CASSRAGTGIRGTDTQYF. V is TRBV7-8 and J is TRBJ2-3; 9 bases are a match to TRBD1. Looked up from germline, CDR1 is SGHVS and CDR2 is FQNEAQ. The CDR3 contains 18 residues. Trimming at V came to 5 bases and at J to 1 base, leaving 13 bases not matched to a gene.

A single count supports this clonotype. At one of its ends the junction is not consistent with the germline gene, which may arise from a read error. The V gene is TRBV10-3, the J gene TRBJ2-1; 11 bases are a match to TRBD2. Germline lookup yields CDR1 ENHRY and CDR2 SYGVKD. This CDR3 is 16 amino acids long. CDR3 residues: CALSESQLAGVNEQFF. The CDR3, as DNA: TGTGCCCTCAGTGAGTCGCAACTAGCGGGAGTGAATGAGCAGTTCTTC.

This clonotype appeared a few times. One end of the junction is discordant with germline, which a read error may explain. This chain links TRBV20-1 with TRBJ2-7, with D perhaps assigned TRBD1 or TRBD2 (5 bases each). Germline CDR1 and CDR2: DFQATT and SNEGSKA (reference sequence). The CDR3 is 14 amino acids. The CDR3 nucleotides read TGCGGTGCCCCCGGGCAAGGGGACGTCTACGAGCAGTACTTC. Amino acids: CGAPGQGDVYEQYF.

This clonotype has ten or more counts. This chain joins TRBV27 and TRBJ2-7; weak D call: TRBD2 (6 bases). Germline V CDR1 and CDR2: MNHEY, SMNVEV (reference sequence). V was cut by 5 bases and J by 4 bases, with 15 bases left in between. This CDR3 is 14 amino acids long. As DNA, the CDR3 is TGTGCCAGCAGTGCCGGGACTCCCATGTACGAGCAGTACTTC. It encodes CASSAGTPMYEQYF.

The chain combines TRBV10-3 with TRBJ2-1; 9 bases agree with TRBD2. The CDR3 is 14 amino acids. CDR1 is ENHRY, CDR2 SYGVKD, per germline. Trimming took 4 bases from V and 6 from J; bases not matched to a gene: 4. This chain's CDR3 is CAISGTSGPNEQFF. The CDR3 coding sequence is TGTGCCATCAGTGGCACTAGCGGGCCCAATGAGCAGTTCTTC.

This clonotype was recorded many times. The rearrangement joins TRBV12-3 or TRBV12-4 to TRBJ1-5; TRBD1 is a possible D gene (6 bases). The CDR3 covers 13 residues. V was trimmed by 6 bases and J by 6 bases, leaving 12 bases between them. Written as DNA, the CDR3 is TGTGCCAGCAGCGCACAGGGAGGTCAGCCCCAGCATTTT. Its translation is CASSAQGGQPQHF.

This clonotype was seen repeatedly, ten times or more. J is TRBJ2-5 and V is TRBV5-4; no firm D call. Per germline, CDR1 SGHNT and CDR2 YYREEE (reference sequence). The V and J ends lost 4 bases and 1 base respectively, with 14 bases between them. This CDR3 is built from 15 residues. CDR3 in DNA: TGTGCCAGCAGCCCAGCGTCGGTCCCCCAAGAGACCCAGTACTTC. This gives the protein CASSPASVPQETQYF.

A remark on this clonotype: As the CDR3 is not closed by the conserved phenylalanine or tryptophan, this likely results from a read error. It is unclear where the CDR3 begins or ends on the DNA, so no DNA is shown, and the CDR3 is as TCRdb lists it. This chain connects TRBV7-6 to TRBJ2-7; the table's D call, TRBD1, was not checked against the DNA. Germline lookup yields CDR1 SGHVS and CDR2 FNYEAQ. The CDR3 contains 12 residues when both ends are counted. CDR3 residues: CASSFPRDRVDT.

This clonotype was detected many times. This chain uses TRBV12-3 or TRBV12-4 with TRBJ1-1; a possible D gene is TRBD1 (6 bases). The CDR3 sequence is 13 residues long. The V end was cut by 5 bases, the J end by 0 bases, with 7 bases between. In DNA form, the CDR3 reads TGTGCCAGCAGTACAGGGTTGAACACTGAAGCTTTCTTT. Encoded protein: CASSTGLNTEAFF.

The chain links TRBV19 to TRBJ2-7; maybe TRBD2 (5 bases). This CDR3 spans 15 amino acids. The germline V and J ends were trimmed by 5 bases and 0 bases, with 14 bases remaining between them. CDR1 is LNHDA and CDR2 is SQIVND in the germline V gene (reference sequence). CDR3 nucleotide sequence: TGTGCCAGTAGTCCTGAGCCAGCGGCCTCCTACGAGCAGTACTTC. It yields the protein CASSPEPAASYEQYF.

CDR3 sequence (DNA): TGTGCCAGCTCAACAGGGTCGGTAACCGGGGAGCTGTTTTTT. Protein: CASSTGSVTGELFF. The chain uses TRBV19 and TRBJ2-2; a weak D match, TRBD1 (6 bases). This CDR3 has 14 residues. Germline V gene data show CDR1 as LNHDA and CDR2 as SQIVND (reference sequence). V was pared by 9 bases and J by 5 bases, with 16 bases between.